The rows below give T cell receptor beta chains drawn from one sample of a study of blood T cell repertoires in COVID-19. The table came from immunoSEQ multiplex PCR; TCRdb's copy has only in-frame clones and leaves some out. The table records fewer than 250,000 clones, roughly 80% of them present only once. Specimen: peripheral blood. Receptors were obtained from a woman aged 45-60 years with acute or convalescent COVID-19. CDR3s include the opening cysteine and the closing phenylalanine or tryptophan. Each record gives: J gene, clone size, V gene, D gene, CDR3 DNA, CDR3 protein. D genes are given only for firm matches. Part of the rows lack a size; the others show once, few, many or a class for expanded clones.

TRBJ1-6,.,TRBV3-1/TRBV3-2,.,TGTGCCAGCAGCCTCAGCTCCTATAATTCACCCCTCCACTTT,CASSLSSYNSPLHF
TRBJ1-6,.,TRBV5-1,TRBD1,TGCGCCAGCAGCCCCTTAACAGGGGTGAATTCACCCCTCCACTTT,CASSPLTGVNSPLHF
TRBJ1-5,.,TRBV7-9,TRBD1,TGTGCCAGCAGCCGCGGACAGGGTGGTTATAGCAATCAGCCCCAGCATTTT,CASSRGQGGYSNQPQHF
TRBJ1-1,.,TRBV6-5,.,TGTGCCAGCAGACTTACGATGAACACTGAAGCTTTCTTT,CASRLTMNTEAFF
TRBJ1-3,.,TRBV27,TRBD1,TGTGCCAGCAGCGGACAGGGGACGGGAAACACCATATATTTT,CASSGQGTGNTIYF
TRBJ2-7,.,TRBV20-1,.,TGCAGTGCTAGAGACCACTACGAGCAGTACTTC,CSARDHYEQYF
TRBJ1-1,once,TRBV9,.,TGTGCCAGCAGCGTAGCTCCAGGGGTCGACACTGAAGCTTTCTTT,CASSVAPGVDTEAFF
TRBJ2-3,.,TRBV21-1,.,TGTGCCAGCAGCAAGACCCCTAGCGAACAAGCCACAGATACGCAGTATTTT,CASSKTPSEQATDTQYF
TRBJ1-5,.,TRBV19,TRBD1,TGTGCCAGTAGGACAGGGTACGGAGGCAATCAGCCCCAGCATTTT,CASRTGYGGNQPQHF
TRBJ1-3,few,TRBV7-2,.,TGTGCCAGCAGCTCCCCGGGGGGGGTCTCTGGAAACACCATATATTTT,CASSSPGGVSGNTIYF
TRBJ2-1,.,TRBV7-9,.,TGTGCCAGCAGCTTAGCGAAGCGGCTATTAAGCAATGAGCAGTTCTTC,CASSLAKRLLSNEQFF
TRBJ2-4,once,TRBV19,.,TGTGCCAGTAGTATACCTAGAGGACTGTCGCGGGACATTCAGTACTTC,CASSIPRGLSRDIQYF
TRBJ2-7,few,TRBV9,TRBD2,TGTGCCAGCAGCGTAGTAGCTAGCGGGAGTGTGAACGAGCAGTACTTC,CASSVVASGSVNEQYF
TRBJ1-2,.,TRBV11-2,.,TGTGCCAGCAGCTTACGGACAGAACAGGGAAAAGGCTACACCTTC,CASSLRTEQGKGYTF
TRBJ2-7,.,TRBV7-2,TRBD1,TGTGCCAGCAGCTTCTTCGGGACAGGGGCGTTGGAGCAGTACTTC,CASSFFGTGALEQYF
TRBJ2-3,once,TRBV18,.,TGTGCCAGCACCGGGACTTCTAGCACAGATACGCAGTATTTT,CASTGTSSTDTQYF
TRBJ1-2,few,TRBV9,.,TGTGCCAGCAGCGTCCCGTCAGTGTCCTATGGCTACACCTTC,CASSVPSVSYGYTF
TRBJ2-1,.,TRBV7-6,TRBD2,TGTGCCAGTTTCAGCGGGGGTATGGGCGATGAGCAGTTCTTC,CASFSGGMGDEQFF
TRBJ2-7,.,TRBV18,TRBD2,TGTGCCAGCTCCTTACTAGCGGGGTCCGACGAGCAGTACTTC,CASSLLAGSDEQYF
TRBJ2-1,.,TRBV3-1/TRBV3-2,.,TGTGCCAGCAGCCTCGACAGTGCCGCCTACAATGAGCAGTTCTTC,CASSLDSAAYNEQFF
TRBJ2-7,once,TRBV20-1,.,TGCAGTGCTAGTCCTCCGTCCTCCTACGAGCAGTACTTC,CSASPPSSYEQYF
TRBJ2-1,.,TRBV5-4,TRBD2,TGTGCCAGCAGCTTGGCCCGAACTAGCGGGAGAAATGAGCAGTTCTTC,CASSLARTSGRNEQFF
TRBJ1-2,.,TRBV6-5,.,TGTGCCAGCACCCATCCAGGGGCGCCTAACTATGGCTACACCTTC,CASTHPGAPNYGYTF
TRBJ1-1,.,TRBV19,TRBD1,TGTGCCAGTAGTACCGGGCGCAGGGGGGTGAACACTGAAGCTTTCTTT,CASSTGRRGVNTEAFF
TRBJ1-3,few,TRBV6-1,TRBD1,TGTGCCAGCAGTGTTTTACGACCTACAGGGGTGTTCGGAAACACCATATATTTT,CASSVLRPTGVFGNTIYF
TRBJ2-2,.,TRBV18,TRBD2,TGTGCCAGCTCACCAATGATAGCGGGGGCCACCGGGGAGCTGTTTTTT,CASSPMIAGATGELFF
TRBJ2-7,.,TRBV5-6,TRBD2,TGTGCCAGCAGCTTGACCGCTAGCGGGAGTTACGAGCAGTACTTC,CASSLTASGSYEQYF
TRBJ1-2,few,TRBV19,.,TGTGCTAGTTCGAGGGCCCGAAGCGGCTATGGCTACACCTTC,CASSRARSGYGYTF
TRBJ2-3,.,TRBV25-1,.,TGTGCCAGCCGACGGGATGGTGCAGGAGATACGCAGTATTTT,CASRRDGAGDTQYF
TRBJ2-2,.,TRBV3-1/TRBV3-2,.,TGTGCCAGCAGCCATAGGCAGGGCGTGACCGGGGAGCTGTTTTTT,CASSHRQGVTGELFF
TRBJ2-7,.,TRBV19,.,TGTGCCAGTAGTATCACTTCAGGGGATTCCTACGAGCAGTACTTC,CASSITSGDSYEQYF
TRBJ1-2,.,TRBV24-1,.,TGTGCCACCAGCGCAGGGCGCTATGGCTACACCTTC,CATSAGRYGYTF
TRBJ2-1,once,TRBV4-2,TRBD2,TGTGCCAGCAGCCGAGCGGGGGGGCAGCACAATGAGCAGTTCTTC,CASSRAGGQHNEQFF
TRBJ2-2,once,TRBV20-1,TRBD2,TGCAGTGCTAGTACGGGGGGGCCCACCGGGGAGCTGTTTTTT,CSASTGGPTGELFF
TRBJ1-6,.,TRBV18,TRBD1,TGTGCCAGCTCACCCCTAGGACAGGGTACCAATTCACCCCTCCACTTT,CASSPLGQGTNSPLHF
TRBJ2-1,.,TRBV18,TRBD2,TGTGCCAGCTCACCCGGCAGCGGGGGGGGCGAGCAGTTCTTC,CASSPGSGGGEQFF
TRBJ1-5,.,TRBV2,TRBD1,TGTGCCAGCAGGGTCCAGGGGGAATTCAATCAGCCCCAGCATTTT,CASRVQGEFNQPQHF
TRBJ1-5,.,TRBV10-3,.,TGTGCCATCAGTGAGCCTGATCAGCCCCAGCATTTT,CAISEPDQPQHF
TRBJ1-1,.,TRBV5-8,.,TGTGCCAGCAGCTTGGGTCGGGGGAGGCCCACTGAAGCTTTCTTT,CASSLGRGRPTEAFF
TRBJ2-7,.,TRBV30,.,TGTGCCTGGAGTGTACAAAGGGGGGGCGAGAGGAGCGAGCAGTACTTC,CAWSVQRGGERSEQYF
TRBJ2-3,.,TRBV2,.,TGTGCCAGTCGGACAGACGTAGAAGTAGAGCAGTATTTT,CASRTDVEVEQYF
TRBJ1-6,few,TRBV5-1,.,TGCGCCAGCAGCTTGGTCCCGAAGGAGTCACCCCTCCACTTT,CASSLVPKESPLHF
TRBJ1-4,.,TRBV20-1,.,TGCAGTGCTGGGGCTTATGAAAAACTGTTTTTT,CSAGAYEKLFF
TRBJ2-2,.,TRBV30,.,TGTGCCTGGAGGGGGGGGCCGAACACCGGGGAGCTGTTTTTT,CAWRGGPNTGELFF
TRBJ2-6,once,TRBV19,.,TGTGCCAGTGGCCAGGGCTCTGGGGCCAACGTCCTGACTTTC,CASGQGSGANVLTF
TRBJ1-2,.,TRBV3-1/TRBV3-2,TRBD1,TGTGCCAGCAGCCAAGTATACAGGGGGCATTATGGCTACACCTTC,CASSQVYRGHYGYTF
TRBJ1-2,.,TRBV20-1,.,TGCAGTGCTAGTGGTGGCAGGGCCTCCTATGGCTACACCTTC,CSASGGRASYGYTF
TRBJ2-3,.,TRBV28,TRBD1,TGTGCCAGCAGTTCAGACAGGGGAAGCACAGATACGCAGTATTTT,CASSSDRGSTDTQYF
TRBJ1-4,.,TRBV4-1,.,TGCGCCAGCAGCCAATGGAGGGGTGAAAAACTGTTTTTT,CASSQWRGEKLFF
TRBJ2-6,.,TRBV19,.,TGTGCCAGTACCCCCCTTGGGGCCAACGTCCTGACTTTC,CASTPLGANVLTF
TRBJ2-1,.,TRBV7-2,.,TGTGCCAGCAGCTGGCAGGGAGGAGCTGGATACAATGAGCAGTTCTTC,CASSWQGGAGYNEQFF
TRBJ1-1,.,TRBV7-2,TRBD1,TGTGCCAGCAGCCGTGACAGGGAAACTGAAGCTTTCTTT,CASSRDRETEAFF
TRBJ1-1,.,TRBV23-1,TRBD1,TGCGCCAGCAGTCAATCCTGGACAGGGGCAATGAACACTGAAGCTTTCTTT,CASSQSWTGAMNTEAFF
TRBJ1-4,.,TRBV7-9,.,TGTGCCAGCAGCTTGATCCAGGGGGAAAAACTGTTTTTT,CASSLIQGEKLFF
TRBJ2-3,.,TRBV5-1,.,TGCGCCAGCAGTGGGGGGTCGGTGGATACGCAGTATTTT,CASSGGSVDTQYF